Following are 23 T cell receptor beta chains from one sample sequenced in a study of T cells after somatic rescue of genetic block. Assay: immunoSEQ multiplex PCR; the TCRdb copy retains only in-frame clones and omits some. The sample has roughly 92,000 clones, approximately 90% seen once. The sample consisted of peripheral blood mononuclear cells (PBMCs). The receptors were sampled from a woman under 30.

CDR3 DNA: TGTGCCAGCAGCGACGGGGGGGAAGAGACCCAGTACTTC. This codes for CASSDGGEETQYF. V gene TRBV7-9 combines with J gene TRBJ2-5, with 8 bases lining up with TRBD2. This CDR3 spans 13 amino acids. V shed 5 bases, J shed 3 bases, and the junction held 2 bases outside the gene matches. CDR1 is SEHNR, CDR2 FQNEAQ, per germline (reference sequence).

The chain uses TRBV20-1 and TRBJ2-5; D not resolved. Between the trimmed V and J ends, which lost 5 bases and 5 bases, there was a span of 6 bases. The CDR3 has 10 residues. In germline, CDR1 is DFQATT, CDR2 SNEGSKA (reference sequence). The CDR3 region is CSARSETQYF. The CDR3, as DNA: TGCAGTGCTCGCTCGGAGACCCAGTACTTC.

CDR3 sequence (DNA): TGTGCCAGCAGCTACGGACTTCTTCTTCTCTACAATGAGCAGTTCTTC. Translated, it gives CASSYGLLLLYNEQFF. The rearrangement joins TRBV6-6 to TRBJ2-1; tentative D call: TRBD2 (5 bases). Trimming removed 6 bases from V and 3 bases from J, with 18 bases in between. There are 16 residues in the CDR3. The V gene's germline CDR1 is MNHNY and CDR2 SVGAGI (reference sequence).

The chain combines TRBV7-9 with TRBJ2-5, with D possibly matching TRBD1 (5 bases). Germline CDR1 is SEHNR and CDR2 is FQNEAQ (reference sequence). Trimming took 5 bases from V and 2 from J, leaving 9 bases between them. The CDR3 spans 13 residues. The DNA for the CDR3 is TGTGCCAGCAGCCTAAGGGGACAAGAGACCCAGTACTTC. Protein product: CASSLRGQETQYF.

This chain uses TRBV28 with TRBJ2-2; 11 positions agree with TRBD2. V lost 3 bases, J lost 5 bases, and 5 bases stayed unmatched. This CDR3 has 16 residues. CDR1 is MDHEN, CDR2 SYDVKM, per germline. The CDR3, as DNA: TGTGCCAGCAGTTTTATAGCGGGAGGGGATACCGGGGAGCTGTTTTTT. Amino acid sequence: CASSFIAGGDTGELFF.

V gene TRBV5-1 combines with J gene TRBJ1-3; D uncertain. Trimming stripped 0 bases from V and 4 bases from J, with 11 bases between. The CDR3 length is 15 residues. Germline CDR1 and CDR2: SGHRS and YFSETQ. The CDR3 region has the DNA TGCGCCAGCAGCTTGGATACGGGTCCCGGAAACACCATATATTTT. This gives the protein CASSLDTGPGNTIYF.

The chain recombines TRBV10-3 with TRBJ2-1, with 11 nucleotides matching TRBD2. The V gene's germline CDR1 is ENHRY and CDR2 SYGVKD. The CDR3 covers 14 residues. The ends lost 10 bases at V and 6 bases at J; junction bases unmatched: 8. The chain's CDR3 is CATIAGGARNEQFF. CDR3 bases: TGTGCCACCATAGCGGGAGGGGCTCGCAATGAGCAGTTCTTC.

The rearrangement links TRBV12-5 to TRBJ1-6, with a tentative D call TRBD1 (5 bases). The CDR3 has 14 residues. With 5 bases removed from V and 7 bases from J, the gap between germline ends came to 12 bases. The V gene's germline CDR1 is LGHNT and CDR2 FRNRAP. The CDR3 region is CASGQQVWNSPLHF. Here the CDR3 DNA reads TGTGCTAGTGGTCAACAGGTCTGGAATTCACCCCTCCACTTT.

The table lists this clone with a few counts. The chain recombines TRBV19 with TRBJ1-1; 8 nucleotides match TRBD1. In germline, CDR1 is LNHDA, CDR2 SQIVND (reference sequence). The CDR3 sequence is 15 residues long. The V segment lost 7 bases and the J segment 4 bases; nucleotides outside the gene matches: 11. As DNA, the CDR3 is TGTGCCAGTAACCTCGGACAGGGCCTGGGCACTGAAGCTTTCTTT. Encoded protein: CASNLGQGLGTEAFF.

The rearrangement links TRBV12-5 to TRBJ2-7, with 8 bases matching TRBD1. Germline V gene sequence: CDR1 LGHNT, CDR2 FRNRAP. V lost 4 bases, J lost 4 bases, and 9 bases stayed unmatched. The CDR3 has 15 residues. The CDR3 spells CASGSPQDRAYEQYF. The DNA for the CDR3 is TGTGCTAGTGGTTCCCCACAGGACAGGGCTTACGAGCAGTACTTC.

The genes are TRBV27 and TRBJ1-2; tentatively, D is TRBD1 (5 bases). Trimming pared 5 bases from V and 1 base from J, leaving 11 bases between. Looked up from germline, CDR1 is MNHEY and CDR2 is SMNVEV (reference sequence). The CDR3 covers 14 residues. This chain's CDR3 is CASSQPGLNYGYTF. CDR3 DNA: TGTGCCAGCAGTCAACCGGGACTTAACTATGGCTACACCTTC.

The chain uses TRBV9 and TRBJ2-1, with no clear D. Germline V CDR1 and CDR2: SGDLS, YYNGEE. This CDR3 has 14 amino acids. Trimming stripped 0 bases from V and 4 bases from J, with 8 bases between. The CDR3 protein is CASSVVRNYNEQFF. CDR3 DNA: TGTGCCAGCAGCGTAGTACGGAATTACAATGAGCAGTTCTTC. Complete variable domain (other parts from reference TRBV9 and TRBJ2-1): DSGVTQTPKHLITATGQRVTLRCSPRSGDLSVYWYQQSLDQGLQFLIQYYNGEERAKGNILERFSAQQFPDLHSELNLSSLELGDSALYFCASSVVRNYNEQFFGPGTRLTVL.

This sequence joins TRBV7-9 and TRBJ2-1, with D hard to call. Germline CDR1 and CDR2: SEHNR and FQNEAQ (reference sequence). CDR3 size: 16 residues. V was cut by 3 bases and J by 8 bases, with 20 bases left in between. CDR3 loop: CASSLGLGPDGDEQFF. DNA of the CDR3: TGTGCCAGCAGCTTGGGCCTTGGACCAGATGGGGATGAGCAGTTCTTC.

The chain couples TRBV7-9 to TRBJ2-7; 8 bases line up with TRBD2. With V trimmed by 4 bases and J by 6 bases, 11 bases remained unmatched. The CDR3 spans 15 residues. Per the germline V gene, CDR1 is SEHNR and CDR2 is FQNEAQ (reference sequence). The CDR3 nucleotides are TGTGCCAGCAGCTCAGTAGAAAAGCGGGAGTTCGAGCAGTACTTC. Translating gives CASSSVEKREFEQYF.

The chain employs TRBV28 and TRBJ1-1; unclear D gene. Trimming removed 5 bases at V and 6 bases at J, with 13 bases between. Germline values: CDR1 MDHEN, CDR2 SYDVKM. The CDR3 loop spans 13 amino acids. The CDR3 bases are TGTGCCAGCAGTGGTTCTCGAGGCGCTGAAGCTTTCTTT. Translated, it gives CASSGSRGAEAFF. Supplemented by reference TRBV28 and TRBJ1-1, the full variable domain reads DVKVTQSSRYLVKRTGEKVFLECVQDMDHENMFWYRQDPGLGLRLIYFSYDVKMKEKGDIPEGYSVSREKKERFSLILESASTNQTSMYLCASSGSRGAEAFFGQGTRLTVV.

The CDR3 DNA sequence: TGCGCCAGCAGCCAAGTCCTGGACAGGGTCGAGGATACGCAGTATTTT. It specifies CASSQVLDRVEDTQYF. The chain uses TRBV4-3 and TRBJ2-3; 8 nucleotides line up with TRBD1. CDR1 and CDR2 from the germline V gene are LGHNA and YSLEER. Trimming at V came to 1 base and at J to 6 bases, leaving 9 bases not matched to a gene. The CDR3 consists of 16 residues.

CDR3 coding DNA: TGTGCCAGCAGATATACCCCCGCGGAGACCCAGTACTTC. This codes for CASRYTPAETQYF. The chain has TRBV7-2 and TRBJ2-5; D uncertain. Per germline, CDR1 SGHTA and CDR2 FQGNSA. The V gene lost 6 bases and the J gene lost 5 bases, with 13 bases spanning the gap. The CDR3 contains 13 residues. The entire variable domain, with the rest obtained from reference TRBV7-2 and TRBJ2-5, is as follows: GAGVSQSPSNKVTEKGKDVELRCDPISGHTALYWYRQSLGQGLEFLIYFQGNSAPDKSGLPSDRFSAERTGGSVSTLTIQRTQQEDSAVYLCASRYTPAETQYFGPGTRLLVL.

The V and J genes are TRBV29-1 and TRBJ2-7; 8 nucleotides line up with TRBD2. V gave up 4 bases and J gave up 0 bases; unmatched junction bases: 2. The CDR3 spans 13 residues. Per the germline V gene, CDR1 is SQVTM and CDR2 is ANQGSEA. The CDR3, as DNA: TGCAGCGTTGCCACTAGCGGCTCCTACGAGCAGTACTTC. Protein product: CSVATSGSYEQYF.

The V call is TRBV7-2, the J call TRBJ2-1; 7 bases agree with TRBD2. V gave up 6 bases and J gave up 6 bases; unmatched junction bases: 14. The germline CDR1 and CDR2 sequences are SGHTA and FQGNSA. CDR3 length: 16 residues. CDR3: CASRSAGTLGANEQFF. In DNA form, the CDR3 reads TGTGCCAGCAGGTCAGCGGGGACCCTAGGTGCCAATGAGCAGTTCTTC.

The rearrangement joins TRBV19 to TRBJ1-4; the match to TRBD1 covers 9 bases. The CDR3 consists of 15 residues. CDR1 and CDR2 from the germline V gene are LNHDA and SQIVND (reference sequence). The V gene end was trimmed by 5 bases and the J gene end by 7 bases; junction bases not matched to a gene: 8. Written as DNA, the CDR3 is TGTGCCAGTAGTGCCACCGGGACAGGGCTTGAAAAACTGTTTTTT. Amino acid sequence: CASSATGTGLEKLFF.

The genes are TRBV30 and TRBJ1-4; D unresolved. V lost 4 bases, J lost 2 bases, and 14 bases lay in between. From germline, CDR1 is GTSNPN and CDR2 SVGIG (reference sequence). The CDR3 runs 15 residues. DNA of the CDR3: TGTGCCTGGAAGAGTGTTTGGGTCACTAATGAAAAACTGTTTTTT. Protein: CAWKSVWVTNEKLFF.

This rearrangement joins TRBV10-2 to TRBJ2-5; D is ambiguous. V gave up 5 bases and J gave up 5 bases, with 6 bases separating them. Germline V CDR1 and CDR2: WSHSY, SAAADI. This CDR3 region has 11 residues. The CDR3, as DNA: TGCGCCAGCAGTTTAGGGGAGACCCAGTACTTC. Amino acids: CASSLGETQYF.

The CDR3 DNA sequence: TGTGCCAGCAGCTTATTTGGGACCTCCTCTGGGGCCAACGTCCTGACTTTC. Its protein product is CASSLFGTSSGANVLTF. The V and J genes are TRBV7-2 and TRBJ2-6; D may be TRBD1 or TRBD2 (5 bases each). CDR3 length: 17 amino acids. The V and J ends lost 2 bases and 0 bases respectively, with 11 bases between them. CDR1 and CDR2 from the germline V gene are SGHTA and FQGNSA.